These T cell receptor beta chains were read from a single sample in a study of blood T cell repertoires in COVID-19. Only in-frame clones appear in the TCRdb table, and some are missing; sequencing was by immunoSEQ multiplex PCR. The sample holds about 400,000 clones, roughly 90% seen once. Sequencing was carried out using PBMCs or T cells enriched from blood (not recorded which). The receptor set was obtained from a woman aged 30 to 39 who had recovered from COVID-19. Each CDR3 is given with its conserved first and last residue. The order of the fields is J gene, V gene, D gene, clone size, CDR3 length, CDR3 protein, CDR3 DNA. The D gene is left open where the match is weak. Not every row has a clone size; where given, it reads once, few, many or a size class.

j_gene: TRBJ2-1; v_gene: TRBV19; d_gene: -; abundance: once; len: 14; CDR3aa: CASSIPETPNEQFF; CDR3nt: TGTGCCAGTAGTATCCCAGAAACCCCCAATGAGCAGTTCTTC
j_gene: TRBJ1-3; v_gene: TRBV19; d_gene: -; abundance: once; len: 16; CDR3aa: CASSIDRDRNGNTIYF; CDR3nt: TGTGCCAGTAGTATAGATCGCGACAGAAATGGAAACACCATATATTTT
j_gene: TRBJ1-2; v_gene: TRBV12-3/TRBV12-4; d_gene: -; abundance: -; len: 12; CDR3aa: CASSLYSYGYTF; CDR3nt: TGTGCCAGCAGTTTGTACAGCTATGGCTACACCTTC
j_gene: TRBJ2-4; v_gene: TRBV2; d_gene: -; abundance: -; len: 13; CDR3aa: CASSGLRRGIQYF; CDR3nt: TGTGCCAGCAGTGGGCTCAGGCGGGGCATTCAGTACTTC
j_gene: TRBJ1-4; v_gene: TRBV28; d_gene: -; abundance: -; len: 14; CDR3aa: CASSPHTLNEKLFF; CDR3nt: TGTGCCAGCAGTCCCCACACCCTTAATGAAAAACTGTTTTTT
j_gene: TRBJ2-7; v_gene: TRBV2; d_gene: TRBD1; abundance: -; len: 13; CDR3aa: CASRGQGVDEQYF; CDR3nt: TGTGCCAGCAGAGGACAGGGGGTGGACGAGCAGTACTTC
j_gene: TRBJ1-5; v_gene: TRBV27; d_gene: -; abundance: -; len: 18; CDR3aa: CASSWTDPRIDGNQPQHF; CDR3nt: TGTGCCAGCAGTTGGACAGACCCTAGGATAGATGGCAATCAGCCCCAGCATTTT
j_gene: TRBJ1-5; v_gene: TRBV10-3; d_gene: TRBD1; abundance: -; len: 14; CDR3aa: CAISEGGGSQPQHF; CDR3nt: TGTGCCATCAGTGAGGGAGGGGGCAGTCAGCCCCAGCATTTT
j_gene: TRBJ2-1; v_gene: TRBV27; d_gene: TRBD2; abundance: -; len: 14; CDR3aa: CASTEFGRGTRQFF; CDR3nt: TGTGCCAGCACCGAATTCGGACGAGGGACTAGGCAGTTCTTC
j_gene: TRBJ2-1; v_gene: TRBV21-1; d_gene: -; abundance: -; len: 14; CDR3aa: CGSGNPIFYNEQFF; CDR3nt: TGTGGGTCAGGGAACCCCATCTTTTACAATGAGCAGTTCTTC
j_gene: TRBJ1-6; v_gene: TRBV9; d_gene: TRBD1; abundance: -; len: 15; CDR3aa: CASSPHGTGNSPLHF; CDR3nt: TGTGCCAGCAGCCCACACGGGACAGGGAATTCACCCCTCCACTTT
j_gene: TRBJ1-1; v_gene: TRBV6-5; d_gene: TRBD1; abundance: -; len: 16; CDR3aa: CASSYGTDRGRTEAFF; CDR3nt: TGTGCCAGCAGTTATGGAACGGACAGGGGACGCACTGAAGCTTTCTTT
j_gene: TRBJ2-7; v_gene: TRBV21-1; d_gene: -; abundance: -; len: 14; CDR3aa: CASPPGVGACEQYF; CDR3nt: TGTGCCAGCCCCCCAGGGGTGGGAGCTTGCGAGCAGTACTTC
j_gene: TRBJ2-7; v_gene: TRBV27; d_gene: -; abundance: -; len: 14; CDR3aa: CASSYTIVTYEQYF; CDR3nt: TGTGCCAGCAGTTACACGATCGTCACCTACGAGCAGTACTTC
j_gene: TRBJ2-7; v_gene: TRBV30; d_gene: TRBD1; abundance: -; len: 12; CDR3aa: CAWSGDSYEQYF; CDR3nt: TGTGCCTGGAGTGGGGACAGCTACGAGCAGTACTTC
j_gene: TRBJ2-2; v_gene: TRBV30; d_gene: -; abundance: -; len: 14; CDR3aa: CACIGTPNTGELFF; CDR3nt: TGTGCCTGTATCGGGACACCAAACACCGGGGAGCTGTTTTTT
j_gene: TRBJ1-4; v_gene: TRBV2; d_gene: TRBD1; abundance: -; len: 15; CDR3aa: CASSVGGQGDEKLFF; CDR3nt: TGTGCCAGCAGTGTCGGGGGACAGGGGGATGAAAAACTGTTTTTT
j_gene: TRBJ1-5; v_gene: TRBV2; d_gene: -; abundance: -; len: 13; CDR3aa: CASRTGRRRPQHF; CDR3nt: TGTGCCAGCAGAACAGGGCGTAGACGGCCCCAGCATTTT
j_gene: TRBJ1-5; v_gene: TRBV7-2; d_gene: -; abundance: -; len: 14; CDR3aa: CASSLKGLGQPQHF; CDR3nt: TGTGCCAGCAGCTTAAAGGGGCTTGGTCAGCCCCAGCATTTT
j_gene: TRBJ1-2; v_gene: TRBV10-3; d_gene: -; abundance: once; len: 15; CDR3aa: CAISDPGGKGYGYTF; CDR3nt: TGTGCCATCAGTGACCCTGGGGGCAAGGGCTATGGCTACACCTTC
j_gene: TRBJ2-7; v_gene: TRBV29-1; d_gene: -; abundance: -; len: 11; CDR3aa: CSAYRDYEQYF; CDR3nt: TGCAGCGCCTACAGGGACTACGAGCAGTACTTC
j_gene: TRBJ1-2; v_gene: TRBV28; d_gene: -; abundance: -; len: 14; CDR3aa: CASSPPQGLYGYTF; CDR3nt: TGTGCCAGCAGCCCCCCCCAGGGACTCTATGGCTACACCTTC
j_gene: TRBJ1-1; v_gene: TRBV14; d_gene: -; abundance: -; len: 14; CDR3aa: CASSNRVISTEAFF; CDR3nt: TGTGCCAGCAGTAACAGGGTGATCAGTACTGAAGCTTTCTTT